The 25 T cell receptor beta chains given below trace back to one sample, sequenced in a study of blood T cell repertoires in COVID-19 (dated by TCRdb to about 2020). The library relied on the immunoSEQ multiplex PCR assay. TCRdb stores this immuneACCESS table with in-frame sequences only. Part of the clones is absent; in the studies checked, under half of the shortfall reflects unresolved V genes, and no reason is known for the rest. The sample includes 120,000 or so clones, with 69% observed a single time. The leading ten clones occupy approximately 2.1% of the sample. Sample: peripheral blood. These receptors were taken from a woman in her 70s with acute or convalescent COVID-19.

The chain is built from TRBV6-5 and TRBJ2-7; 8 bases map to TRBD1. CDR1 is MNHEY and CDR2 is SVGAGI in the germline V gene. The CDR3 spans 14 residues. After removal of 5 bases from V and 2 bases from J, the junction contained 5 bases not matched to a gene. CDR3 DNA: TGTGCCAGCAGTCGACAGGGGAACCCCTACGAGCAGTACTTC. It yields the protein CASSRQGNPYEQYF.

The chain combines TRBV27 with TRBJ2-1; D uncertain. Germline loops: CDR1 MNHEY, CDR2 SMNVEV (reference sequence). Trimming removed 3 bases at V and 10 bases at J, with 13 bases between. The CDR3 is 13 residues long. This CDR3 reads CASSLTVLKEQFF. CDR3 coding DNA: TGTGCCAGCAGTTTGACTGTTTTGAAAGAGCAGTTCTTC.

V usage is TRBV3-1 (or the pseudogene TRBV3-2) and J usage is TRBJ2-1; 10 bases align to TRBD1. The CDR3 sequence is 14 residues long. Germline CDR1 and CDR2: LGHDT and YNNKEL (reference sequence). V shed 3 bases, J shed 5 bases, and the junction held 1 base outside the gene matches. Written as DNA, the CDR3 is TGTGCCAGCAGCCATGGGACAGGGGACAATGAGCAGTTCTTC. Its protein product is CASSHGTGDNEQFF.

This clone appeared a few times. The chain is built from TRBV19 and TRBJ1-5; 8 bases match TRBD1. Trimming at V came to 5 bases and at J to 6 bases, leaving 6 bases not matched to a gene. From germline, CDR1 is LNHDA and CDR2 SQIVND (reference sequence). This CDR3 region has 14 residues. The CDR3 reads CASSPDRGTQPQHF. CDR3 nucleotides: TGTGCCAGTAGTCCAGACAGGGGTACTCAGCCCCAGCATTTT.

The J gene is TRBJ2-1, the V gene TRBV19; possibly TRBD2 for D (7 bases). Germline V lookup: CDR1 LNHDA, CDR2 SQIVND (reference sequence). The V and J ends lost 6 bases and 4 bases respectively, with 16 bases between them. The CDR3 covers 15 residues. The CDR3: CASRIGGRKYNEQFF. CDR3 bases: TGTGCCAGTAGAATCGGGGGGCGTAAGTACAATGAGCAGTTCTTC.

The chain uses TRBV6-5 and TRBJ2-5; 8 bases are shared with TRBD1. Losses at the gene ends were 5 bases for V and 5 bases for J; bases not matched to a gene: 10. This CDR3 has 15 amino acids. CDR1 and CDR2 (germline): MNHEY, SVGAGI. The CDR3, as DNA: TGTGCCAGCAGTCTCAGCAGGGGGCGAGTTGAGACCCAGTACTTC. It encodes CASSLSRGRVETQYF.

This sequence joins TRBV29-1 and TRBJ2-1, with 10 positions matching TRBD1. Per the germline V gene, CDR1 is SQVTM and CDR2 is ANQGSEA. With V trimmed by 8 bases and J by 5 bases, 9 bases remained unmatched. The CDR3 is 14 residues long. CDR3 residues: CSSTGTGANNEQFF. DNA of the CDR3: TGCAGCTCCACCGGGACAGGGGCCAACAATGAGCAGTTCTTC.

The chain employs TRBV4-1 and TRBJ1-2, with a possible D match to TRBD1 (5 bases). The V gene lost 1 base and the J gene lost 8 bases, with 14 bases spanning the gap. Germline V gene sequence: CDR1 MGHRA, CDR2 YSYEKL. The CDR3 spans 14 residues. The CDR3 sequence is CASSQGSHQGGYTF. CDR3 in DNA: TGCGCCAGCAGCCAAGGGTCCCATCAGGGAGGCTACACCTTC.

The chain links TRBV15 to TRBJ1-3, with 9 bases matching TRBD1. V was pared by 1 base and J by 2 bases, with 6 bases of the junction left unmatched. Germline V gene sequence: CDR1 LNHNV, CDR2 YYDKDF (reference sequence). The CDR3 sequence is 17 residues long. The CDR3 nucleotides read TGTGCCACCAGCAGAGGATTGACAGGGGGGACTGGAAACACCATATATTTT. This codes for CATSRGLTGGTGNTIYF.

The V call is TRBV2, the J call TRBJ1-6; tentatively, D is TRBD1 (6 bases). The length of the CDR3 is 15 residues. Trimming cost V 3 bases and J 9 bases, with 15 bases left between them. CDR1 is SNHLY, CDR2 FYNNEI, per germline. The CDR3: CASSDGNRGISPLHF. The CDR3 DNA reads TGTGCCAGCAGTGATGGCAATAGGGGGATTTCACCCCTCCACTTT.

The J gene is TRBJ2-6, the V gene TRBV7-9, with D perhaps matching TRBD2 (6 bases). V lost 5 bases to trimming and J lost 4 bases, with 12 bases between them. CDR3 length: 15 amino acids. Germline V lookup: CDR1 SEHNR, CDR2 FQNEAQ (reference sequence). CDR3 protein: CASSQGGVGANVLTF. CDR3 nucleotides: TGTGCCAGCAGCCAAGGAGGGGTCGGGGCCAACGTCCTGACTTTC.

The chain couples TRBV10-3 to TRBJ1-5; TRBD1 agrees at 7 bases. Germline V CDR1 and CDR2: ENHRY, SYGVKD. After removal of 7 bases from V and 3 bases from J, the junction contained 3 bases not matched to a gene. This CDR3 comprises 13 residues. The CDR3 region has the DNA TGTGCCATCAAGGGGACAGTCAATCAGCCCCAGCATTTT. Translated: CAIKGTVNQPQHF.

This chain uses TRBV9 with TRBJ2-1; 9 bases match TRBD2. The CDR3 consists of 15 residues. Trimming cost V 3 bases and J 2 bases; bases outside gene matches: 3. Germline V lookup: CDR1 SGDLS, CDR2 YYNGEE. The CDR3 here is CASSETSGTYNEQFF. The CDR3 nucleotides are TGTGCCAGCAGCGAGACTAGCGGAACCTACAATGAGCAGTTCTTC.

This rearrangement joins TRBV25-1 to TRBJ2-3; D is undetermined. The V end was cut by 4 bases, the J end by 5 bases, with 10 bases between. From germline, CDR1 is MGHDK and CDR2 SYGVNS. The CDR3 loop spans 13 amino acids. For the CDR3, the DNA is TGTGCCAGCAGTGCCCCCCTTTTAGATACGCAGTATTTT. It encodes CASSAPLLDTQYF.

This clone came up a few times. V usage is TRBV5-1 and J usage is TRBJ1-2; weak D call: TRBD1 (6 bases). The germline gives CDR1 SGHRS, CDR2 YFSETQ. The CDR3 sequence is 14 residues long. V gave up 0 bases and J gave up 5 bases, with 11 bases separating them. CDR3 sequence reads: CASSLEQGTYGYTF. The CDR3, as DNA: TGCGCCAGCAGCTTGGAACAGGGAACTTATGGCTACACCTTC.

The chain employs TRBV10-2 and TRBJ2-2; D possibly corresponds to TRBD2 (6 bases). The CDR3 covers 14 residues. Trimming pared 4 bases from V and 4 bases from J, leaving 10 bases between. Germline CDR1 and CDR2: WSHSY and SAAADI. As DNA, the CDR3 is TGCGCCAGCAGTGTGGAGGGACCCACCGGGGAGCTGTTTTTT. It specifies CASSVEGPTGELFF.

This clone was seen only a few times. The CDR3 nucleotides are TGTGCCAGCAGTGTTCTAGCGGGAGGGAACGGGGAGCTGTTTTTT. As protein: CASSVLAGGNGELFF. The chain employs TRBV2 and TRBJ2-2; 12 nucleotides agree with TRBD2. This CDR3 contains 15 residues. The ends lost 4 bases at V and 7 bases at J; junction bases unmatched: 4. Germline V lookup: CDR1 SNHLY, CDR2 FYNNEI.

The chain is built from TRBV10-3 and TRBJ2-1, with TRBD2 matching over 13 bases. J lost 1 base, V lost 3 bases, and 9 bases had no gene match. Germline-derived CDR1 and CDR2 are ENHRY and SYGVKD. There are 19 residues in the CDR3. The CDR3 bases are TGTGCCATCAGTGAAACGACTAGCGGGGGGCCTAGATCCTACAATGAGCAGTTCTTC. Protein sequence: CAISETTSGGPRSYNEQFF.

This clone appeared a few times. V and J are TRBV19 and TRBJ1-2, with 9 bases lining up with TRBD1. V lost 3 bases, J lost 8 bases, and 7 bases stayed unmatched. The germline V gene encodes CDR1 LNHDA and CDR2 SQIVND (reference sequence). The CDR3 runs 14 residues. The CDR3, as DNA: TGTGCCAGTAGTATTAGCGGACAGGGGAGCGGCTACACCTTC. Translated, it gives CASSISGQGSGYTF.

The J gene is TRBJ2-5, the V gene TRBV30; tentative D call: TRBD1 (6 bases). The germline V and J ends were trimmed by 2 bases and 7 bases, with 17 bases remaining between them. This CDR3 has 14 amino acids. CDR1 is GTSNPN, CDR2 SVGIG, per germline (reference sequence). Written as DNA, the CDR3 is TGTGCCTGGAGTAAGGATGGGGGCTTTGGGACCCAGTACTTC. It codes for CAWSKDGGFGTQYF.

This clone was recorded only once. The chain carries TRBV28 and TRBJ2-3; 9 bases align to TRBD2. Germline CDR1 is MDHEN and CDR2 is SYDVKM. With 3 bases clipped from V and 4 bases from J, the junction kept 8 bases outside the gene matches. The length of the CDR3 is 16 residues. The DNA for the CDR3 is TGTGCCAGCAGTTTGTGGATAGCGGGAGTGGCAGATACGCAGTATTTT. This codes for CASSLWIAGVADTQYF. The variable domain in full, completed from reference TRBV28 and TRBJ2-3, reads DVKVTQSSRYLVKRTGEKVFLECVQDMDHENMFWYRQDPGLGLRLIYFSYDVKMKEKGDIPEGYSVSREKKERFSLILESASTNQTSMYLCASSLWIAGVADTQYFGPGTRLTVL.

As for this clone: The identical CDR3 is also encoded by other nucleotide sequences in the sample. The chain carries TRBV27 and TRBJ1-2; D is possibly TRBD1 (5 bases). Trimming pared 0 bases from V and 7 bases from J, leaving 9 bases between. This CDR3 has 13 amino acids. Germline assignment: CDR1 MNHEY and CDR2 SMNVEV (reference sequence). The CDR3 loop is CASSLSGGSGYTF. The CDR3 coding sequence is TGTGCCAGCAGTTTATCGGGGGGTTCTGGCTACACCTTC.

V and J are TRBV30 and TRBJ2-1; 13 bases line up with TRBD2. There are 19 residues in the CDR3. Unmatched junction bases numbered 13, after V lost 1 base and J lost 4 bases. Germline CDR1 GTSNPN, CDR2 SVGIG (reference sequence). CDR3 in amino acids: CAWSGWTDTSGRAYNEQFF. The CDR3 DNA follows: TGTGCCTGGAGTGGTTGGACAGATACTAGCGGGAGGGCGTACAATGAGCAGTTCTTC.

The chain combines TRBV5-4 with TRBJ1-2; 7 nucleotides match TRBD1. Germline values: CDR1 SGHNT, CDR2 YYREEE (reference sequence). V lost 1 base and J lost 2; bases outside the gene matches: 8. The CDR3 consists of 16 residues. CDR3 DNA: TGTGCCAGCAGCTTGAAACCCGACAGGGCGAACTATGGCTACACCTTC. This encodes CASSLKPDRANYGYTF.

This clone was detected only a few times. For the CDR3, the DNA is TGTGCCAGCACCAAAGGGGGCAGTAACTATGGCTACACCTTC. It encodes CASTKGGSNYGYTF. The V call is TRBV7-9, the J call TRBJ1-2, with 7 bases fitting TRBD1. Germline-derived CDR1 and CDR2 are SEHNR and FQNEAQ (reference sequence). J was trimmed by 1 base and V by 7 bases; bases with no gene match: 6. This CDR3 is 14 amino acids long.